This T cell receptor (beta chain) was identified during a study of T cell changes during pregnancy in multiple sclerosis. The CDR3 has 15 amino acids. The J segment lost 8 bases and the V segment lost 3 bases, leaving 7 bases of the junction unmatched. The germline CDR1 and CDR2 sequences are MRHNA and SNTAGT. This clone was seen repeatedly, ten times or more. Generated by immunoSEQ multiplex PCR, the TCRdb table keeps only in-frame clones and is missing some. The sample records around 110,000 clones, roughly 90% being singletons. The receptor was isolated from a female donor in good health, enrolled as a control in a pregnancy study. This specimen consisted of peripheral blood, obtained in the third trimester of pregnancy. This chain connects TRBV6-4 to TRBJ2-1; TRBD2 matches 10 bases. Here the CDR3 DNA reads TGTGCCAGCAGTGAGGAAGCGGGGGGGCGGGATGAGCAGTTCTTC. Its protein is CASSEEAGGRDEQFF.